This T cell receptor beta chain was captured by sequencing in a study of control samples from healthy donors and cancer patients. This clone appeared a few times. Generated by immunoSEQ multiplex PCR, the TCRdb table keeps only in-frame clones and is missing some. The sample holds 150,000 or so clones, roughly 92% seen once. CDR1 is LGHDT and CDR2 is YNNKEL in the germline V gene (reference sequence). V was pared by 0 bases and J by 7 bases, with 0 bases between. This CDR3 contains 10 residues. The clonotype was recovered from a woman aged 25 to 39 in good health. The sequenced sample was blood. This chain links TRBV3-1 (or the pseudogene TRBV3-2) with TRBJ2-5; D unresolved. Here the CDR3 reads CASSQETQYF. CDR3 in DNA: TGTGCCAGCAGCCAAGAGACCCAGTACTTC.